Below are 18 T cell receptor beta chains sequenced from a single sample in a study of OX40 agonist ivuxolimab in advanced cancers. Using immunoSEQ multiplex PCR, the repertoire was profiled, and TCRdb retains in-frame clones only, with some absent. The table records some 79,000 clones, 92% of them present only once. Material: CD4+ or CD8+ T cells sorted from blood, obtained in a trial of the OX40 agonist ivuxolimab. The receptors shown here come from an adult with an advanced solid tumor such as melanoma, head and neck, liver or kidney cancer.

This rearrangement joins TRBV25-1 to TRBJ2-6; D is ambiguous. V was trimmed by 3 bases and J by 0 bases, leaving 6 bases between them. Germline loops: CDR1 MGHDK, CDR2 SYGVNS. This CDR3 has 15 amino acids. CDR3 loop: CASSEGGSGANVLTF. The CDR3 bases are TGTGCCAGCAGTGAGGGTGGCTCTGGGGCCAACGTCCTGACTTTC. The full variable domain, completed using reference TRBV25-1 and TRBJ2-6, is EADIYQTPRYLVIGTGKKITLECSQTMGHDKMYWYQQDPGMELHLIHYSYGVNSTEKGDLSSESTVSRIRTEHFPLTLESARPSHTSQYLCASSEGGSGANVLTFGAGSRLTVL.

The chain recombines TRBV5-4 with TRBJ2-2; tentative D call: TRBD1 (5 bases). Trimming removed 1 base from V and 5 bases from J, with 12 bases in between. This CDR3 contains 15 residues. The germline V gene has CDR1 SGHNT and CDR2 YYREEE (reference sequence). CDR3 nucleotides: TGTGCCAGCAGCTTGCCCCAGGGCGGAACCGGGGAGCTGTTTTTT. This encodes CASSLPQGGTGELFF.

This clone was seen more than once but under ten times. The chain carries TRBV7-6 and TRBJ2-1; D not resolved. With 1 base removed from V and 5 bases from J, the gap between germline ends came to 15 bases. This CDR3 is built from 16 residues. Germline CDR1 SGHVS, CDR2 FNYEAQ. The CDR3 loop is CASSLENWEDHNEQFF. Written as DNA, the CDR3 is TGTGCCAGCAGCTTAGAGAATTGGGAAGATCACAATGAGCAGTTCTTC.

The CDR3 DNA sequence: TGTGCCAGCAGCTTAGCCCAAGAGACCCAGTACTTC. Residues: CASSLAQETQYF. The V call is TRBV11-2, the J call TRBJ2-5; the D is unclear. Trimming pared 1 base from V and 1 base from J, leaving 1 base between. Per germline, CDR1 SGHAT and CDR2 FQNNGV. The CDR3 consists of 12 residues.

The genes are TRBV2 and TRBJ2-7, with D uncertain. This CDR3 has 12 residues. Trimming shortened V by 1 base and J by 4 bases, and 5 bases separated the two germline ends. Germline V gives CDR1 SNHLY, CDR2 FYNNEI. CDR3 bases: TGTGCCAGCAGTGAAGGGGTGTACGAGCAGTACTTC. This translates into CASSEGVYEQYF.

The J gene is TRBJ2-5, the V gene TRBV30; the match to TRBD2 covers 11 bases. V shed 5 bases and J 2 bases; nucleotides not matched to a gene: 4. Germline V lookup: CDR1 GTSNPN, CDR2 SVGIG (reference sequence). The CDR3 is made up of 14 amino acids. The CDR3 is CAWAGLADQETQYF. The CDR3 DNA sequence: TGTGCCTGGGCGGGACTAGCGGATCAAGAGACCCAGTACTTC.

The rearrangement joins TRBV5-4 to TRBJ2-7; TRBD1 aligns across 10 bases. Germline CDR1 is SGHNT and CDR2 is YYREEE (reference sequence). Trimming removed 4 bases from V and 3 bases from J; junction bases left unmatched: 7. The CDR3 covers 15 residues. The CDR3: CASSRRTGGGYEQYF. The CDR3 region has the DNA TGTGCCAGCAGCCGCCGGACAGGGGGAGGCTACGAGCAGTACTTC.

This chain's CDR3 is CASSQVASNTGELFF. The CDR3 bases are TGCGCCAGCAGCCAAGTGGCTAGCAACACCGGGGAGCTGTTTTTT. V usage is TRBV4-3 and J usage is TRBJ2-2, with D perhaps TRBD2 (5 bases). The germline V gene has CDR1 LGHNA and CDR2 YSLEER. CDR3 size: 15 residues. Trimming pared 1 base from V and 2 bases from J, leaving 8 bases between.

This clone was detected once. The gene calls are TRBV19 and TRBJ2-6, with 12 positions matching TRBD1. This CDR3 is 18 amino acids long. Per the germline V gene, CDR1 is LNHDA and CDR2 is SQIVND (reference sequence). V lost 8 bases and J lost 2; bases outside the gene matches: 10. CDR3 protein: CASGDRGPIQPGANVLTF. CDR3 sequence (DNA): TGTGCCAGTGGGGACAGGGGGCCCATCCAGCCTGGGGCCAACGTCCTGACTTTC.

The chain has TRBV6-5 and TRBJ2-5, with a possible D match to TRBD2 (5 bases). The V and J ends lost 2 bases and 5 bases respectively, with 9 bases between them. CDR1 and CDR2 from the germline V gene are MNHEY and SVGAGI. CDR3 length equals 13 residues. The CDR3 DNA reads TGTGCCAGCAGTTACCCGGGAATGGAGACCCAGTACTTC. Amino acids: CASSYPGMETQYF.

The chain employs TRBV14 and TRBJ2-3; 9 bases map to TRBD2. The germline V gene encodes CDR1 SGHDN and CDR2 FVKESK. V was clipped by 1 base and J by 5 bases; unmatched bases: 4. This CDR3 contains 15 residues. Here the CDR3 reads CASSQVAGARDTQYF. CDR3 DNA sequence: TGTGCCAGCAGCCAAGTAGCGGGAGCTCGAGATACGCAGTATTTT.

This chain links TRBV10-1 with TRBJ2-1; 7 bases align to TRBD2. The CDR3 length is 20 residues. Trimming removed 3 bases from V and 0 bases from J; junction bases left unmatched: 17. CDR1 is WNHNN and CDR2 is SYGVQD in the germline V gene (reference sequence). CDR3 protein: CASSDRREQADSSSYNEQFF. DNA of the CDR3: TGCGCCAGCAGTGATCGGCGGGAGCAGGCTGATTCGAGCTCCTACAATGAGCAGTTCTTC.

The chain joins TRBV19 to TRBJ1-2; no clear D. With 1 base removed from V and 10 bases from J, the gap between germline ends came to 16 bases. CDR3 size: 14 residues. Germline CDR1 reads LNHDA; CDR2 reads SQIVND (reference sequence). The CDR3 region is CASSIVRETSSYTF. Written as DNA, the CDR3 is TGTGCCAGTAGTATAGTCCGGGAGACAAGCTCCTACACCTTC.

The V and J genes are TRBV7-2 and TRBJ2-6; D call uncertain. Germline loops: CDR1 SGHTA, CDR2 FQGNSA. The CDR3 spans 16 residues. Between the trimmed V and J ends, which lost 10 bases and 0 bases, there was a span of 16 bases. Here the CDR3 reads CATEPLGYSGANVLTF. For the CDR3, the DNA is TGTGCCACCGAGCCTCTGGGGTACTCTGGGGCCAACGTCCTGACTTTC.

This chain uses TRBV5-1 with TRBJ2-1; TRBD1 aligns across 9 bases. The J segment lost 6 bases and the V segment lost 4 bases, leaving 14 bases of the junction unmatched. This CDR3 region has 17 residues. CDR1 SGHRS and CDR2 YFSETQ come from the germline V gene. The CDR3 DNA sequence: TGCGCCAGCAGCATACAGGGGGCGGGCGTGGTTTCCAATGAGCAGTTCTTC. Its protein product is CASSIQGAGVVSNEQFF.

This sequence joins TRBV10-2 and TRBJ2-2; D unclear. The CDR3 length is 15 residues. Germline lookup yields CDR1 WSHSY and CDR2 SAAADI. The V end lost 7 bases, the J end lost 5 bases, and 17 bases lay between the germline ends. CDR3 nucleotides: TGCGCCAGCACCCCGAGCCGTCAGGAGACCGGGGAGCTGTTTTTT. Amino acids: CASTPSRQETGELFF.

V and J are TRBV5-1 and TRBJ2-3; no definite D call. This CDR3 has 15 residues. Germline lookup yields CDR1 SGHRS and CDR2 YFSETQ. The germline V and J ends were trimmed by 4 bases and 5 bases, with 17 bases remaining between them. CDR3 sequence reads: CASSQSSFKGDTQYF. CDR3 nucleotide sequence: TGCGCCAGCAGCCAAAGTTCCTTCAAGGGAGATACGCAGTATTTT.

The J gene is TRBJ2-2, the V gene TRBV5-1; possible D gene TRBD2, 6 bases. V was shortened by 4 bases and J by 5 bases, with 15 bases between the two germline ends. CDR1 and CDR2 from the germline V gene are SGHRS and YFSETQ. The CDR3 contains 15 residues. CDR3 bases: TGCGCCAGCAGCCCCTGGCGGGGCGGGACCGGGGAGCTGTTTTTT. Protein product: CASSPWRGGTGELFF.